These T cell receptor beta chains were read from a single sample in a study of CD8 T cells in ankylosing spondylitis. One entry per CDR3 protein, called by TCRdb with MiXCR from the 5' RACE reads. The sample includes more than 650,000 distinct CDR3 sequences, 10% to 15% seen only once; the top ten take about 0.5%. The sequenced sample was blood, either unsorted or a sorted T cell fraction (not recorded which). Receptor source: a male donor with ankylosing spondylitis. Each CDR3 is given with its conserved first and last residue. The D gene is left open where the match is weak.

D,J,V,CDR3
-,TRBJ2-7,TRBV6-2/TRBV6-3,CAILLTSAGVNEQYF
-,TRBJ2-7,TRBV2,CASTDQGDSYEQYF
-,TRBJ2-4,TRBV11-2,CASSLVGWDTLNKNIQYF
-,TRBJ2-6,TRBV29-1,CSYGASTNYCAGANVLTF
-,TRBJ1-1,TRBV7-2,CASSPQTGFKNTEAFF
-,TRBJ2-6,TRBV15,CATSRGGAANVLTF
TRBD1,TRBJ1-2,TRBV28,CASSLRQGARGYTF
TRBD1,TRBJ1-2,TRBV12-3/TRBV12-4,CASSSGQAVLYGYTF
-,TRBJ2-2,TRBV20-1,CSASQGGNTGELFF
-,TRBJ2-3,TRBV7-2,CASSRPIPHTQYF
-,TRBJ1-2,TRBV6-5,CASSYVTNTNYGYTF
TRBD2,TRBJ2-5,TRBV6-2/TRBV6-3,CASTSGGETQYF
-,TRBJ2-7,TRBV4-2,CASSHQENRASSYEQYF
-,TRBJ2-1,TRBV6-2/TRBV6-3,CASRRIAEVNEQFF
-,TRBJ2-7,TRBV7-3,CASSRDGEGQYF
-,TRBJ1-1,TRBV6-2/TRBV6-3,CASIDPQRAEAFF
-,TRBJ2-5,TRBV15,CATSRAGYREETQYF
-,TRBJ2-3,TRBV5-1,CASSLVPTDTQYF
TRBD2,TRBJ2-5,TRBV20-1,CSARAPTSGRIIGTQYF
TRBD2,TRBJ2-1,TRBV29-1,CSVEGSSGGSIMEQFF
-,TRBJ1-2,TRBV12-3/TRBV12-4,CASSPFNYGYTF
-,TRBJ2-7,TRBV18,CASSPVPGSSYEQYF
TRBD2,TRBJ2-7,TRBV5-1,CASSRKTSGTNEQYF
-,TRBJ2-7,TRBV5-6,CASSRAGLSYEQYF
-,TRBJ2-2,TRBV12-3/TRBV12-4,CASSLGTLRTGELFF
TRBD2,TRBJ2-1,TRBV20-1,CSVSGSRSNEQFF
-,TRBJ1-1,TRBV24-1,CATLGGSEAFF